The clone carrying this TCR beta chain was recorded at least ten times. The CDR3 length is 18 residues. CDR1 DFQATT and CDR2 SNEGSKA come from the germline V gene (reference sequence). Unmatched junction bases numbered 16, after V lost 5 bases and J lost 6 bases. These data come from a study of CD8 T cells in ankylosing spondylitis. TCRdb re-called the 5' RACE reads through MiXCR, storing one row per CDR3 protein. Of about 320,000 distinct CDR3 sequences listed, 11% are singletons. V is TRBV20-1 and J is TRBJ2-3; 14 bases agree with TRBD2. The sample consisted of blood, either unsorted or a sorted T cell fraction (not recorded which). The sequence was obtained from a female donor with ankylosing spondylitis or in good health (not recorded which). CDR3 sequence reads: CSAPGRTSGGSLSDTQYF. CDR3 coding DNA: TGCAGTGCTCCCGGCCGGACTAGCGGGGGGTCCCTGAGCGATACGCAGTATTTT.